These 22 T cell receptor beta chains came from one sample sequenced in a study of beta chain features in type 1 diabetes. General observations from the study: Across all four CD4+ subsets, people with type 1 diabetes showed modestly shorter TCRB CDR3s.

No antigen has been identified for these receptors. The isolated RNA, all of it, was reverse transcribed, so expressed TCRB transcripts were what got sequenced. TCRdb keeps only in-frame clones here, not all; method: immunoSEQ multiplex PCR. Of 600,000 to 700,000 clones listed, around 12% are singletons. The specimen sequenced was naive CD4+ T cells from blood. The receptors originated from a man aged 25 to 45 with type 1 diabetes.

The chain carries TRBV6-1 and TRBJ2-7, with 10 bases fitting TRBD1. This CDR3 has 15 residues. The germline V gene has CDR1 MNHNS and CDR2 SASEGT. Germline trimming cut 6 bases from V and 5 bases from J; bases unmatched to any gene: 10. CDR3 protein: CASSPRQGAGNEQYF. For the CDR3, the DNA is TGTGCCAGCAGCCCTAGACAGGGGGCTGGAAACGAGCAGTACTTC.

This clone was seen only a few times. The rearrangement joins TRBV29-1 to TRBJ2-5; no firm D call. The germline V and J ends were trimmed by 3 bases and 3 bases, with 14 bases remaining between them. CDR1 and CDR2 (germline): SQVTM, ANQGSEA. The CDR3 spans 14 residues. CDR3 sequence (DNA): TGCAGCGTTGACTCTGTATTTGGCAAAGAGACCCAGTACTTC. This codes for CSVDSVFGKETQYF.

The chain has TRBV2 and TRBJ1-4; D call uncertain. The V gene lost 6 bases and the J gene lost 7 bases, with 15 bases spanning the gap. The CDR3 contains 14 residues. Looked up from germline, CDR1 is SNHLY and CDR2 is FYNNEI. In DNA, the CDR3 is TGTGCCAGCAGACCCCAAGGACTTACTGAAAAACTGTTTTTT. As protein: CASRPQGLTEKLFF.

The chain employs TRBV6-5 and TRBJ2-1; D uncertain. This CDR3 has 13 residues. Per germline, CDR1 MNHEY and CDR2 SVGAGI. V dropped 5 bases and J dropped 0 bases, with 5 bases sitting between them. The CDR3 nucleotides are TGTGCCAGCAGTGGAACCTCCTACAATGAGCAGTTCTTC. It specifies CASSGTSYNEQFF.

In its sample, this clone was seen a few times. The J gene is TRBJ2-3, the V gene TRBV9; D is unresolved. Deletions cut 3 bases from V and 4 bases from J, with 15 bases between. Germline CDR1 SGDLS, CDR2 YYNGEE. The CDR3 has 15 residues. CDR3 bases: TGTGCCAGCAGCGCTCAATTGACTGGGGCAGATACGCAGTATTTT. Residues: CASSAQLTGADTQYF.

This clone was picked up a small number of times. The chain employs TRBV7-6 and TRBJ1-5; D gene unclear. CDR1 SGHVS and CDR2 FNYEAQ come from the germline V gene. The CDR3 consists of 14 residues. Trimming took 1 base from V and 4 from J, leaving 8 bases between them. CDR3: CASSLGSDNQPQHF. The CDR3 region has the DNA TGTGCCAGCAGCTTAGGATCAGATAATCAGCCCCAGCATTTT.

The table lists this clone with a few counts. The gene calls are TRBV19 and TRBJ1-2, with 9 nucleotides matching TRBD1. In germline, CDR1 is LNHDA, CDR2 SQIVND (reference sequence). The CDR3 extends over 13 amino acids. With V trimmed by 8 bases and J by 6 bases, 7 bases remained unmatched. Written as DNA, the CDR3 is TGTGCCAGTTTTGGACAGGGGACTGATGGCTACACCTTC. Protein product: CASFGQGTDGYTF.

The genes are TRBV11-2 and TRBJ2-7; D is uncertain. The germline V gene encodes CDR1 SGHAT and CDR2 FQNNGV. The CDR3 has 14 amino acids. V lost 0 bases, J lost 5 bases, and 11 bases lay in between. CDR3 sequence reads: CASSLDPAPNEQYF. The CDR3 DNA reads TGTGCCAGCAGCTTAGACCCCGCTCCCAACGAGCAGTACTTC.

The chain is built from TRBV6-5 and TRBJ2-7; 7 bases align to TRBD1. This CDR3 has 14 residues. With 2 bases clipped from V and 5 bases from J, the junction kept 6 bases outside the gene matches. CDR1 is MNHEY, CDR2 SVGAGI, per germline. The CDR3 DNA reads TGTGCCAGCAGTTACGACAGGGAGTTCCACGAGCAGTACTTC. Translating gives CASSYDREFHEQYF.

J is TRBJ1-1 and V is TRBV7-2; 11 bases line up with TRBD1. The CDR3 contains 15 residues. V lost 3 bases, J lost 4 bases, and 4 bases stayed unmatched. Germline V CDR1 and CDR2: SGHTA, FQGNSA. CDR3 amino acids: CASSFGTGGGTEAFF. The CDR3 region has the DNA TGTGCCAGCAGCTTTGGGACAGGGGGTGGCACTGAAGCTTTCTTT.

This clone appeared a few times. The chain has TRBV28 and TRBJ2-1; D could derive from TRBD1 or TRBD2 (5 bases each). The CDR3 runs to 12 residues. Per germline, CDR1 MDHEN and CDR2 SYDVKM. The germline V and J ends were trimmed by 5 bases and 10 bases, with 12 bases remaining between them. The CDR3 loop reads CASSTPGAEQFF. The CDR3 nucleotides read TGTGCCAGCAGTACCCCCGGGGCAGAGCAGTTCTTC.

This clone occurred a few times. The rearrangement uses TRBV7-2 and TRBJ2-1, with D possibly TRBD2 on 5 matching bases. The germline gives CDR1 SGHTA, CDR2 FQGNSA. V was shortened by 6 bases and J by 0 bases, with 9 bases between the two germline ends. The CDR3 consists of 14 residues. The CDR3 here is CASRSGSSYNEQFF. Here the CDR3 DNA reads TGTGCCAGCAGATCGGGGAGCTCCTACAATGAGCAGTTCTTC. Based on the CDR3 plus reference TRBV7-2 and TRBJ2-1, the full variable domain is GAGVSQSPSNKVTEKGKDVELRCDPISGHTALYWYRQSLGQGLEFLIYFQGNSAPDKSGLPSDRFSAERTGGSVSTLTIQRTQQEDSAVYLCASRSGSSYNEQFFGPGTRLTVL.

In this sample, this clone turned up a few times. The chain couples TRBV29-1 to TRBJ2-3, with TRBD2 matching over 9 bases. Germline values: CDR1 SQVTM, CDR2 ANQGSEA. CDR3 size: 17 residues. J was trimmed by 0 bases and V by 5 bases; bases with no gene match: 12. CDR3 coding DNA: TGCAGCGTTTCCAAGGAGAGCGGGGGGTATAGCACAGATACGCAGTATTTT. Amino acid sequence: CSVSKESGGYSTDTQYF.

This clone was picked up a small number of times. This chain joins TRBV7-9 and TRBJ2-2; D is perhaps TRBD1 (6 bases). Germline assignment: CDR1 SEHNR and CDR2 FQNEAQ (reference sequence). This CDR3 contains 15 residues. V lost 1 base, J lost 7 bases, and 13 bases lay in between. For the CDR3, the DNA is TGTGCCAGCAGCTTAGTACGACAGGCGAGCGGGGAGCTGTTTTTT. Translating gives CASSLVRQASGELFF.

This clone appeared a few times. The CDR3 region is CATSRPQVTEAFF. The CDR3 region has the DNA TGTGCCACCAGCAGGCCACAGGTCACTGAAGCTTTCTTT. The chain employs TRBV15 and TRBJ1-1; D is possibly TRBD1 (5 bases). V lost 3 bases to trimming and J lost 4 bases, with 9 bases between them. CDR3 length: 13 amino acids. Germline values: CDR1 LNHNV, CDR2 YYDKDF (reference sequence).

The CDR3 is CAISSDRGTAPLRSGANVLTF. The DNA for the CDR3 is TGTGCCATCAGCTCCGACAGGGGAACAGCCCCTTTGCGCTCTGGGGCCAACGTCCTGACTTTC. The genes are TRBV10-3 and TRBJ2-6, with 8 bases fitting TRBD1. CDR3 length equals 21 residues. Germline CDR1 is ENHRY and CDR2 is SYGVKD. The J segment lost 0 bases and the V segment lost 6 bases, leaving 19 bases of the junction unmatched.

This chain's CDR3 is CASSFKSADTQYF. CDR3 bases: TGTGCCAGCAGCTTCAAGTCCGCAGATACGCAGTATTTT. V usage is TRBV7-2 and J usage is TRBJ2-3; D gene unclear. The CDR3 is 13 amino acids. V lost 3 bases, J lost 4 bases, and 8 bases lay in between. The germline V gene has CDR1 SGHTA and CDR2 FQGNSA.

The CDR3 loop is CASSRDSSSNYGYTF. Written as DNA, the CDR3 is TGCGCCAGCAGCCGCGACAGTTCCTCCAACTATGGCTACACCTTC. The J gene is TRBJ1-2, the V gene TRBV5-1; D is possibly TRBD1 (5 bases). Per the germline V gene, CDR1 is SGHRS and CDR2 is YFSETQ. The length of the CDR3 is 15 residues. Trimming removed 4 bases at V and 2 bases at J, with 15 bases between.

The chain links TRBV5-1 to TRBJ2-5; D is possibly TRBD2 (5 bases). CDR3 length: 15 amino acids. Looked up from germline, CDR1 is SGHRS and CDR2 is YFSETQ. V was pared by 0 bases and J by 3 bases, with 12 bases between. The CDR3 coding sequence is TGCGCCAGCAGCTTGGCCGGACTTTACGAAGAGACCCAGTACTTC. Protein product: CASSLAGLYEETQYF.

This clone has a handful of counts. Other DNA sequences of this sample code for an identical CDR3. The chain has TRBV7-2 and TRBJ2-5; D is uncertain. Germline CDR1 and CDR2: SGHTA and FQGNSA. The CDR3 is 12 residues long. V was shortened by 1 base and J by 5 bases, with 5 bases between the two germline ends. CDR3 residues: CASSLGSETQYF. The CDR3 region has the DNA TGTGCCAGCAGCTTAGGGTCGGAGACCCAGTACTTC. The whole variable domain, remainder taken from reference TRBV7-2 and TRBJ2-5, is GAGVSQSPSNKVTEKGKDVELRCDPISGHTALYWYRQSLGQGLEFLIYFQGNSAPDKSGLPSDRFSAERTGGSVSTLTIQRTQQEDSAVYLCASSLGSETQYFGPGTRLLVL.

This clone was seen a handful of times. The chain carries TRBV6-6 and TRBJ2-3; 10 positions agree with TRBD1. The CDR3 spans 16 residues. V shed 5 bases, J shed 2 bases, and the junction held 7 bases outside the gene matches. Germline values: CDR1 MNHNY, CDR2 SVGAGI (reference sequence). CDR3 DNA: TGTGCCAGCAGTCAACCGGGACAGGGGTACACAGATACGCAGTATTTT. Amino acid sequence: CASSQPGQGYTDTQYF.

The chain combines TRBV10-3 with TRBJ2-2, with D perhaps TRBD1 (5 bases). V lost 6 bases and J lost 2, with 7 bases in between. The CDR3 is 13 amino acids. CDR1 and CDR2 (germline): ENHRY, SYGVKD. The CDR3, as DNA: TGTGCCATCAGACAGGTTAACACCGGGGAGCTGTTTTTT. Amino acid sequence: CAIRQVNTGELFF.